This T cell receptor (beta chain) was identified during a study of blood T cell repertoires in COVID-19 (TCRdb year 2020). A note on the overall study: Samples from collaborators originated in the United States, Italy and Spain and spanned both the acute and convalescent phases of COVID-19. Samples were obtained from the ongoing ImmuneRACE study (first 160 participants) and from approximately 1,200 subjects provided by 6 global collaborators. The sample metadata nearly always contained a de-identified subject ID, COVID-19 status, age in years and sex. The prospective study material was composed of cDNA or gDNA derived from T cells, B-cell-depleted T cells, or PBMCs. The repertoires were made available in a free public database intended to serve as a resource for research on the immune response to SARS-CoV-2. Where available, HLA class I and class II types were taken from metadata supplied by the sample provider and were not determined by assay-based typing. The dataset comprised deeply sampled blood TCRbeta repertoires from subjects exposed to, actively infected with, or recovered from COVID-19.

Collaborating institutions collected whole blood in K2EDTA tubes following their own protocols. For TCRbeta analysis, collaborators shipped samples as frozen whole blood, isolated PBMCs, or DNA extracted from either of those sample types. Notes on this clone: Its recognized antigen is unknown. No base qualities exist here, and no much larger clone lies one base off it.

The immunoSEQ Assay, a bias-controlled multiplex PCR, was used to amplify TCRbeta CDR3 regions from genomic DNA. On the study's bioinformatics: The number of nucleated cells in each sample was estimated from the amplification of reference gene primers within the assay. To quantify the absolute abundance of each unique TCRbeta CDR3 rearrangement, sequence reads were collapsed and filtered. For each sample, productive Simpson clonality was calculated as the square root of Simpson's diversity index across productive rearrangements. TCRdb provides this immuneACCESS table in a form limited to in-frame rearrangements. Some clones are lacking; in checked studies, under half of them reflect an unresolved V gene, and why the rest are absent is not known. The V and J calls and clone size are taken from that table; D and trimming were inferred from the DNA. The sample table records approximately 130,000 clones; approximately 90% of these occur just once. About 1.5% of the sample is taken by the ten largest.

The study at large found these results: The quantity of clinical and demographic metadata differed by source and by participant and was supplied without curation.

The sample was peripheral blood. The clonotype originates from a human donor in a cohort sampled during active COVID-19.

Here the CDR3 is given as CASSQGTSGHNEQFF. The DNA reads TGTGCCAGCAGCCAGGGGACTAGCGGACACAATGAGCAGTTCTTC. The chain is encoded by TRBV3-1 (or the pseudogene TRBV3-2) joined to TRBJ2-1; TRBD2 aligns with 11 central bases. Reading the germline V gene (reference sequence) gives CDR1 LGHDT and CDR2 YNNKEL. From the cysteine through the phenylalanine, the CDR3 covers 15 amino acids. The only DNA kept is the CDR3, 45 bases in frame from the first base. Trimming leaves V shorter by 3 bases and J shorter by 5 bases, with the junction holding 3 bases beyond the gene matches.